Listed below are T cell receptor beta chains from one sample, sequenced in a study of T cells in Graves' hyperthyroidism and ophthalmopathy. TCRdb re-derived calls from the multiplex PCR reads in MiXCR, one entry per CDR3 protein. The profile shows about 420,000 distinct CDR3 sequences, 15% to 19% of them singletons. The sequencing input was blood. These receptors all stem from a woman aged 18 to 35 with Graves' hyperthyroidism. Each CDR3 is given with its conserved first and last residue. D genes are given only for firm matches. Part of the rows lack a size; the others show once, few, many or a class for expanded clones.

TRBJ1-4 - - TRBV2 CASSEGHLHNEKLFF TGTGCCAGCAGTGAAGGTCATCTCCATAATGAAAAACTGTTTTTT
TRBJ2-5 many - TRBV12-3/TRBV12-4 CASSLARAGETQYF TGTGCCAGCAGTTTAGCCAGGGCTGGAGAGACCCAGTACTTC
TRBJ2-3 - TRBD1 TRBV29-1 CSVEDQWTGTDTQYF TGCAGCGTTGAAGATCAGTGGACAGGGACAGATACGCAGTATTTT
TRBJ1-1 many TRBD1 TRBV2 CASRLGTGGGTEAFF TGTGCCAGCCGTTTGGGCACAGGGGGTGGCACTGAAGCTTTCTTT
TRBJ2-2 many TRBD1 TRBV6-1 CASRPRDRAPTGELFF TGTGCCAGCAGACCAAGAGACAGGGCCCCAACCGGGGAGCTGTTTTTT
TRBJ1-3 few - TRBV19 CASSPASASGNTIYF TGTGCCAGTAGTCCGGCCAGCGCCTCTGGAAACACCATATATTTT
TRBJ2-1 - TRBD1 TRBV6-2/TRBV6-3 CASSYSTGEIYNEQFF TGTGCCAGCAGTTACTCGACAGGGGAAATTTACAATGAGCAGTTCTTC
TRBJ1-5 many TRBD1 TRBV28 CASSPRQGSQPQHF TGTGCCAGCAGCCCGCGACAGGGGAGTCAGCCCCAGCATTTT
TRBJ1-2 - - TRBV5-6 CASSAGYYGYTF TGTGCCAGCTCCGCAGGGTACTATGGCTACACCTTC
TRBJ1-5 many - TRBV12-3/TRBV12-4 CASSPQGGSNQPQHF TGTGCCAGCAGTCCACAGGGCGGGAGCAATCAGCCCCAGCATTTT
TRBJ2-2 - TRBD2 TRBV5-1 CASGGLAGESGELFF TGCGCCAGCGGCGGGCTAGCGGGGGAGTCCGGGGAGCTGTTTTTT
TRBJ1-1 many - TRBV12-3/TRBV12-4 CASSLTGPNTEAFF TGTGCCAGCAGTTTAACAGGCCCGAACACTGAAGCTTTCTTT
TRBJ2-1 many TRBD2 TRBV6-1 CASMRRTRSNNEQFF TGTGCCAGCATGAGGAGGACTAGAAGTAACAATGAGCAGTTCTTC
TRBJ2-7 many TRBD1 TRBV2 CASSAPTGSEEQYF TGTGCCAGCAGTGCGCCGACAGGGTCTGAAGAGCAGTACTTC
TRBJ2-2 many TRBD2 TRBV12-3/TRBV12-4 CASRPSGGATGELFF TGTGCCAGCAGGCCTAGCGGGGGGGCTACCGGGGAGCTGTTTTTT
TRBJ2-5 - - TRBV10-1 CASSGDPLGETQYF TGCGCCAGCAGTGGGGACCCCCTCGGAGAGACCCAGTACTTC
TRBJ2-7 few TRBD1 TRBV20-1 CSGQQGAYEQYF TGCAGTGGACAACAGGGGGCGTACGAGCAGTACTTC
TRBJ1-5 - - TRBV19 CASRSGQSNQPQHF TGTGCCAGTAGGTCCGGCCAAAGCAATCAGCCCCAGCATTTT
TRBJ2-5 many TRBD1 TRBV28 CASSLTSGTVDGSQYF TGTGCCAGCAGCCTCACCTCCGGGACAGTCGATGGGTCCCAGTACTTC
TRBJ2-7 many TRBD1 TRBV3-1 CASSRRDSYEQYF TGTGCCAGCAGCCGCCGGGACAGCTACGAGCAGTACTTC
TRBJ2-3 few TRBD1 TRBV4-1 CASSHPSTGSTDTQYF TGCGCCAGCAGCCACCCCTCGACAGGGTCGACAGATACGCAGTATTTT
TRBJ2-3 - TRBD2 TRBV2 CASNAGLAGTDTQYF TGTGCCAGCAACGCAGGACTAGCGGGAACAGATACGCAGTATTTT
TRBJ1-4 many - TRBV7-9 CASSLSGNEKLFF TGTGCCAGCAGCTTATCGGGGAATGAAAAACTGTTTTTT
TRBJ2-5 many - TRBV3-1 CASSQASVQETQYF TGTGCCAGCAGCCAAGCTAGCGTACAAGAGACCCAGTACTTC
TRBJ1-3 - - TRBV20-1 CSAKSTSGNSGNTIYF TGCAGTGCTAAATCAACATCGGGAAACTCTGGAAACACCATATATTTT
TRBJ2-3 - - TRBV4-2 CASSQGVLEDTQYF TGTGCCAGCAGCCAAGGCGTTCTCGAAGATACGCAGTATTTT
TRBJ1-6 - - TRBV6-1 CASSASPSLLGSPLHF TGTGCCAGCAGTGCGAGCCCATCCTTGCTGGGTTCACCCCTCCACTTT
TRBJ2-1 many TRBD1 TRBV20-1 CSARGDRSSYNEQFF TGCAGTGCTAGAGGGGACAGGAGCTCCTACAATGAGCAGTTCTTC
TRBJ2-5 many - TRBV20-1 CSARWRGETQYF TGCAGTGCGCGCTGGCGAGGAGAGACCCAGTACTTC
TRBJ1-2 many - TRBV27 CASSLKVGKYGYTF TGTGCCAGCAGTTTAAAGGTCGGGAAATATGGCTACACCTTC
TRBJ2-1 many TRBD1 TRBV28 CASSLWAGTAYNEQFF TGTGCCAGCAGTTTATGGGCCGGGACAGCTTACAATGAGCAGTTCTTC
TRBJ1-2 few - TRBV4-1 CASSQDPGNYGYTF TGCGCCAGCAGCCAAGATCCAGGGAACTATGGCTACACCTTC
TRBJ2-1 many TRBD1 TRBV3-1 CASSQETGPYNEQFF TGTGCCAGCAGCCAAGAGACAGGGCCCTACAATGAGCAGTTCTTC
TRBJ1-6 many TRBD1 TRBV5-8 CASSLSGTGASPLHF TGTGCCAGCAGCTTATCCGGGACAGGGGCTTCACCCCTCCACTTT
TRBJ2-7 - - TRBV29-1 CSVSGINSYEQYF TGCAGCGTCTCCGGGATCAACTCCTACGAGCAGTACTTC
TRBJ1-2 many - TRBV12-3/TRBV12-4 CASSLGNRAGYGYTF TGTGCCAGCAGTTTAGGCAACAGGGCGGGCTATGGCTACACCTTC
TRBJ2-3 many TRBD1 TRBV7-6 CASSLMWTGADTQYF TGTGCCAGCAGCTTAATGTGGACAGGGGCAGATACGCAGTATTTT
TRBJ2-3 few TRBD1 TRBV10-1 CASSGGTGHRGTDTQYF TGCGCCAGCAGTGGTGGGACAGGCCACCGGGGCACAGATACGCAGTATTTT
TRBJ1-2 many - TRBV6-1 CASSNRDGYTF TGTGCCAGCAGTAACAGGGATGGCTACACCTTC
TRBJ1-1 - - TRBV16 CASSQSGFRGAEAFF TGTGCCAGCAGCCAATCGGGGTTTCGGGGGGCTGAAGCTTTCTTT
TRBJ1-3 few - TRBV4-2 CASSQGGGSSGNTIYF TGTGCCAGCAGCCAAGGAGGAGGGAGCTCTGGAAACACCATATATTTT
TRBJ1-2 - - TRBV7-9 CASAKEGVNYGYTF TGTGCCAGCGCCAAAGAGGGAGTCAACTATGGCTACACCTTC
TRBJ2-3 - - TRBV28 CASSFLQIGTDTQYF TGTGCCAGCAGTTTCCTCCAGATAGGCACAGATACGCAGTATTTT
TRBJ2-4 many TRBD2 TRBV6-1 CASSRVGSGRRWDKNIQYF TGTGCCAGCAGTCGCGTTGGTAGCGGGAGGAGGTGGGACAAAAACATTCAGTACTTC
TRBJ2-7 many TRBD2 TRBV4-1 CASSQAGGIYEQYF TGCGCCAGCAGCCAAGCGGGAGGGATCTACGAGCAGTACTTC
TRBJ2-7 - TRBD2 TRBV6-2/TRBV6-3 CASSPSVGREGRSYEQYF TGTGCCAGCAGTCCCTCGGTCGGGCGGGAGGGCCGATCCTACGAGCAGTACTTC
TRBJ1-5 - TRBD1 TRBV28 CASSSNIVGQGGLRQPQHF TGTGCCAGCAGTTCCAATATCGTGGGACAGGGGGGCCTAAGACAGCCCCAGCATTTT
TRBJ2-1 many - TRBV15 CATSKRGREENEQFF TGTGCCACCAGCAAACGGGGCAGGGAGGAAAATGAGCAGTTCTTC
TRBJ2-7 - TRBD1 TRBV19 CASKGQVTSYEQYF TGTGCCAGTAAGGGACAGGTCACCTCCTACGAGCAGTACTTC
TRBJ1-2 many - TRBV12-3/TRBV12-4 CASSQQNAGFYGYTF TGTGCCAGCAGCCAACAAAACGCAGGGTTTTATGGCTACACCTTC
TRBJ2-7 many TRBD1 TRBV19 CASSRRDSFNYEQYF TGTGCCAGTAGCCGTCGGGACAGCTTTAACTACGAGCAGTACTTC
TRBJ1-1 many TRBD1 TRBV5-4 CASSYQGAGTEAFF TGTGCCAGCAGCTACCAGGGGGCTGGAACTGAAGCTTTCTTT
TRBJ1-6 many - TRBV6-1 CASSAPAGARNSPLHF TGTGCCAGCAGCGCTCCAGCGGGGGCAAGGAATTCACCCCTCCACTTT
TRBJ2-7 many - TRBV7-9 CASSPRLDSYEQYF TGTGCCAGCAGCCCGCGACTGGATAGCTACGAGCAGTACTTC